What follows is one T cell receptor beta chain and its context. Its specificity is unknown. The V end lost 2 bases, the J end lost 8 bases, and 15 bases lay between the germline ends. CDR1 and CDR2 (germline): ENHRY, SYGVKD. The length of the CDR3 is 14 residues. Here immunoSEQ multiplex PCR was the method, and the copy in TCRdb shows in-frame clones only, minus some. The profile shows over 150,000 clones, roughly 94% of them singletons. The data are from a study of T cell responses to AZD1222 COVID-19 vaccine. Findings and limits, study-wide: Sampling captured repertoires only after the peak T cell response. Clonal diversity may have been underestimated, and the donors were mostly white British, with more females than males. Targeting of unmutated variant regions was reportedly seen in nearly half of spike-specific TCRs.

The starting material was peripheral blood, obtained on day 0 of MenACWY control vaccination. The origin of this receptor is an adult in good health. The genes are TRBV10-3 and TRBJ1-2; D is uncertain. The CDR3 region has the DNA TGTGCCATCAGTGAGCACGCCTCGGTCAGAGGCTACACCTTC. It specifies CAISEHASVRGYTF.